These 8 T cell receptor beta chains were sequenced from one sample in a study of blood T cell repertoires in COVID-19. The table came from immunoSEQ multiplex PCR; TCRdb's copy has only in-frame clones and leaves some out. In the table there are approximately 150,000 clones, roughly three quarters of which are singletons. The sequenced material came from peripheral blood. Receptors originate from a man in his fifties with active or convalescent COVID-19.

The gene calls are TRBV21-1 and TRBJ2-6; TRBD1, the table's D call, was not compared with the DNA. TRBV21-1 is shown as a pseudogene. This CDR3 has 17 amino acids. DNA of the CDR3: TGTGCCAGCAGCGCCCGGGACAGGGGGTGCGGGGCCAACGTCCTGACTTTC. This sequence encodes CASSARDRGCGANVLTF.

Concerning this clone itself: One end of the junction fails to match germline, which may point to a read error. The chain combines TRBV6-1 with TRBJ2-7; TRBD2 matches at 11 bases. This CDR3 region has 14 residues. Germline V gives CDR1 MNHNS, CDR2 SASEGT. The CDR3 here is CASSELAGGPPAPF. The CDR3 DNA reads TGTGCCAGCAGTGAACTAGCGGGAGGTCCACCCGCCCCCTTC.

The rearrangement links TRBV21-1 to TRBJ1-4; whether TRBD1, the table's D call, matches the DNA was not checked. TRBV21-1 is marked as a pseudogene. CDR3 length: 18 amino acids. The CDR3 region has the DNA TGTGCCAGCACCCTAAGGGGGGGACAGGTGACTTCTAATGAAAAACTGTTTTTT. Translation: CASTLRGGQVTSNEKLFF.

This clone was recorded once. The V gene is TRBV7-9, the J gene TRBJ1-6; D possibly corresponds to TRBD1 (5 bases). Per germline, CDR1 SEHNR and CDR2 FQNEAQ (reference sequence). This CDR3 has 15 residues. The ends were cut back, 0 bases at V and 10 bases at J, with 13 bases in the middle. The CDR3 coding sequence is TGTGCCAGCAGCTTAGCAGGGGCTCGAGAATCACCCCTCCACTTT. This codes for CASSLAGARESPLHF.

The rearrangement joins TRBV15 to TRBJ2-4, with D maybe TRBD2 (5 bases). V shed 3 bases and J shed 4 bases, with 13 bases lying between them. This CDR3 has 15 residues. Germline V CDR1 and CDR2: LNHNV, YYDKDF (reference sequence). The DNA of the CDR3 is TGTGCCACCAGCAGGTCCTCTAGCAATAAAAACATTCAGTACTTC. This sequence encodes CATSRSSSNKNIQYF.

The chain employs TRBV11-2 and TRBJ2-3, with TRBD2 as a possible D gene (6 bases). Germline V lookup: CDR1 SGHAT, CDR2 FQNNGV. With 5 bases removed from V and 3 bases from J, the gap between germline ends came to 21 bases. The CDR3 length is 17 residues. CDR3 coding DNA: TGTGCCAGCAGCAACACTTTACCCGGGAGAGGGACAGATACGCAGTATTTT. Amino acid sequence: CASSNTLPGRGTDTQYF.

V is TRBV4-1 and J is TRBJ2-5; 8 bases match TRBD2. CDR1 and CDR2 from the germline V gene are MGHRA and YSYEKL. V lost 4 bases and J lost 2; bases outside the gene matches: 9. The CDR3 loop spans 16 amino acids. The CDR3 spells CASSLSRASGQETQYF. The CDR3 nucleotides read TGCGCCAGCAGCCTCTCTCGGGCTAGCGGGCAAGAGACCCAGTACTTC.

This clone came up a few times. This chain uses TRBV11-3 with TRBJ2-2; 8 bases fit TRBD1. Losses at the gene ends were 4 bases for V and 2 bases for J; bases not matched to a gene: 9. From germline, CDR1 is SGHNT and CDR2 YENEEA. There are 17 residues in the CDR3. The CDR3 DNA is TGTGCCAGCAGCTCCCCCCAGGGGGCGGCTAACACCGGGGAGCTGTTTTTT. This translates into CASSSPQGAANTGELFF.